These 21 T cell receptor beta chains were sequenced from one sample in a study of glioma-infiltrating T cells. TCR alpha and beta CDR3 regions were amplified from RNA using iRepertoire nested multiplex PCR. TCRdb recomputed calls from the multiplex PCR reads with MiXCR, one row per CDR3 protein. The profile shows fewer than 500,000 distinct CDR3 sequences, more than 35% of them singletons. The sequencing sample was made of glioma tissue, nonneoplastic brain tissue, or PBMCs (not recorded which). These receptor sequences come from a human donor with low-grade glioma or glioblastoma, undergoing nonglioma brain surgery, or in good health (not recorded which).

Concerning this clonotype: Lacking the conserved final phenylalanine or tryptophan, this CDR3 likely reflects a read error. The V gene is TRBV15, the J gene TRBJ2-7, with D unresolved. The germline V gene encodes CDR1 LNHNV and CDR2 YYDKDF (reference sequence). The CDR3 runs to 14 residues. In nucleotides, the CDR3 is TGTGCCACCAGCAGGGCGTACAGCTCCTACAAGCAGTACTCC. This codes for CATSRAYSSYKQYS.

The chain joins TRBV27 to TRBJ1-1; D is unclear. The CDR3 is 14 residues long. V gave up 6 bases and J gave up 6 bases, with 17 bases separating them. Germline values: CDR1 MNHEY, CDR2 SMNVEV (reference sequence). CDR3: CASSQDPARAEAFF. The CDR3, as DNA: TGTGCCAGCAGCCAAGATCCGGCCCGGGCTGAAGCTTTCTTT.

The CDR3 region has the DNA TGTGCCAGCAGCCAACGAGTACGACAGCGCTATGGCTACACCTTC. It translates to CASSQRVRQRYGYTF. The chain joins TRBV5-4 to TRBJ1-2, with D perhaps matching TRBD1 (5 bases). With 4 bases removed from V and 4 bases from J, the gap between germline ends came to 17 bases. The CDR3 is 15 amino acids. CDR1 is SGHNT, CDR2 YYREEE, per germline (reference sequence).

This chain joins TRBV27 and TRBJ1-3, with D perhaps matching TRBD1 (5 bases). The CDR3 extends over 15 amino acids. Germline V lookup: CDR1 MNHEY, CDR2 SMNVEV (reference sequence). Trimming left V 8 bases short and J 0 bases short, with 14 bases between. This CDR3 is CASARGGCSGNTIYF. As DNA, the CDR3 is TGTGCCAGCGCTCGGGGGGGTTGCTCTGGAAACACCATATATTTT.

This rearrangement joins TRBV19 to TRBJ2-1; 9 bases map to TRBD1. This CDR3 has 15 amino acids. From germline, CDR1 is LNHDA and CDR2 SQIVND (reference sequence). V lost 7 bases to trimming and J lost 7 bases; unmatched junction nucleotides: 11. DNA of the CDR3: TGTGCCAGTACCCAGGGACAGGGCTGGGTGAATGAGCAGTTCTTC. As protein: CASTQGQGWVNEQFF.

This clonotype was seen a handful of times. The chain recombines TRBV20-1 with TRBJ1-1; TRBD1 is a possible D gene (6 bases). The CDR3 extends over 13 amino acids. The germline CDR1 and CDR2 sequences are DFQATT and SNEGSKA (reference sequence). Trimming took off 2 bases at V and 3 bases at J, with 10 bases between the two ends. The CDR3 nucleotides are TGCAGTGCTAGACAGGGGTTCGACACTGAAGCTTTCTTT. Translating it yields CSARQGFDTEAFF.

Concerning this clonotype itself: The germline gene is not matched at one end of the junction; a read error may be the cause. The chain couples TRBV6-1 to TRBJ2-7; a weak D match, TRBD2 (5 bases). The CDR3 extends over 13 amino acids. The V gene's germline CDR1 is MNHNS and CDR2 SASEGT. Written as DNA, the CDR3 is TGTGCCAGCAGCAACCGCGGGCCCTACGAGCAGTGCTTC. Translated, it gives CASSNRGPYEQCF.

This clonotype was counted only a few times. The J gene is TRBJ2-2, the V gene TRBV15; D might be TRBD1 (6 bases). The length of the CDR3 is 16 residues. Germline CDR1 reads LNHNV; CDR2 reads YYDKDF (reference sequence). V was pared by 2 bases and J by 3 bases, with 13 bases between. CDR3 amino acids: CATSRSTGTHTGELFF. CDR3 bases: TGTGCCACCAGCAGATCCACCGGGACACACACCGGGGAGCTGTTTTTT.

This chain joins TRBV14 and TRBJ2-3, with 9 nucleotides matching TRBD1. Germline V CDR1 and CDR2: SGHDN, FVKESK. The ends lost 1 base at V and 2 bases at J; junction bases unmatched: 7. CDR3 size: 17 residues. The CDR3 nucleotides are TGTGCCAGCAGCCAAGCACTAGGACAGGGGTACACAGATACGCAGTATTTT. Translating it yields CASSQALGQGYTDTQYF.

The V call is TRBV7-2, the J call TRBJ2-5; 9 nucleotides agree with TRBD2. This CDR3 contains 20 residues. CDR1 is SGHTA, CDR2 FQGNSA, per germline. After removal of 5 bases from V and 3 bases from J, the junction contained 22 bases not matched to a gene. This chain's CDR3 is CASSRTLAPGGRGGEETQYF. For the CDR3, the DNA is TGTGCCAGCAGCCGCACACTCGCGCCTGGCGGGAGGGGAGGAGAAGAGACCCAGTACTTC.

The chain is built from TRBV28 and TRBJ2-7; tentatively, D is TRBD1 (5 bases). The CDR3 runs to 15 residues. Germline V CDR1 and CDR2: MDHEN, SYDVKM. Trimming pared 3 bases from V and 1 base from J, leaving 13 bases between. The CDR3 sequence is CASSFAPGPSYEQYF. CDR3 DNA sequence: TGTGCCAGCAGTTTCGCGCCAGGGCCTTCCTACGAGCAGTACTTC.

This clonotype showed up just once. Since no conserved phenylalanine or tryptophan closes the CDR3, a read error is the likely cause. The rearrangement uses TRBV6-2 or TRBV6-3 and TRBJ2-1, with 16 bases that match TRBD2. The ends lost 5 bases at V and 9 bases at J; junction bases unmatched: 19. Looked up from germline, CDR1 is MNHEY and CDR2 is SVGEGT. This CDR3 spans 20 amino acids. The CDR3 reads CASSIQGWYGTSGRAVEQFL. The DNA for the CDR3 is TGTGCCAGCAGTATACAGGGTTGGTATGGGACTAGCGGGAGGGCCGTTGAGCAGTTCCTC.

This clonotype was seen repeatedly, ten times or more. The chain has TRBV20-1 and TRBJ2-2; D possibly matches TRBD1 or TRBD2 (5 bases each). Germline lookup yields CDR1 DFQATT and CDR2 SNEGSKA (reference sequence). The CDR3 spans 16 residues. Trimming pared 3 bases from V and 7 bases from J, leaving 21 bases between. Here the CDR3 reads CSASPTGTPPGGELFF. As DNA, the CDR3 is TGCAGTGCTAGTCCCACCGGGACCCCCCCCGGCGGGGAGCTGTTTTTT.

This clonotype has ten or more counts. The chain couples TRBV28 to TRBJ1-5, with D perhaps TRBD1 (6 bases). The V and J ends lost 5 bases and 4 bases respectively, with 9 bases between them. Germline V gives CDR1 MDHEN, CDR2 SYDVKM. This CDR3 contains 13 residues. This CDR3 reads CASSVTGNQPQHF. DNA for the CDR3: TGTGCCAGCAGTGTGACAGGTAATCAGCCCCAGCATTTT.

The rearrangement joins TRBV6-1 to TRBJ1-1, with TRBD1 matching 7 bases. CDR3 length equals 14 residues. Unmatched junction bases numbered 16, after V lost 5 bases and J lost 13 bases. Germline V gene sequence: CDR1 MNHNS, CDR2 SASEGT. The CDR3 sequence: CASSFGTANTEGFF. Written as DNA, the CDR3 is TGTGCCAGCAGTTTCGGGACAGCAAACACTGAGGGTTTCTTT.

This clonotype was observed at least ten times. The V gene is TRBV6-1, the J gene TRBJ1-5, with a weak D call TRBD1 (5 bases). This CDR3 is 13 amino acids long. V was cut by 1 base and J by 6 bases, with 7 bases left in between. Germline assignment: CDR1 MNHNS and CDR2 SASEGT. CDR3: CASSEGGSQPQHF. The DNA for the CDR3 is TGTGCCAGCAGTGAAGGGGGGTCTCAGCCCCAGCATTTT.

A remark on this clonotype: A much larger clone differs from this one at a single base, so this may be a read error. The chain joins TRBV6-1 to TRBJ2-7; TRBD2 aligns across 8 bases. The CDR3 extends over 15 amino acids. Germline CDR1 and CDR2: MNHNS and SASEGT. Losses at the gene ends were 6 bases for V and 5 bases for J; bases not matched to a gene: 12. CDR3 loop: CASRNPRTSNDEQYF. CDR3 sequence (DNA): TGTGCCAGCAGAAACCCCCGGACTAGCAACGACGAGCAGTACTTC.

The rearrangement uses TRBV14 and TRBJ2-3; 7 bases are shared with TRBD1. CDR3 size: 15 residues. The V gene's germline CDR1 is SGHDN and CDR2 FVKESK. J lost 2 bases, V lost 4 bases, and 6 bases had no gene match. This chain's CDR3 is CASSPTGQATDTQYF. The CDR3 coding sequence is TGTGCCAGCAGCCCGACCGGACAGGCCACAGATACGCAGTATTTT.

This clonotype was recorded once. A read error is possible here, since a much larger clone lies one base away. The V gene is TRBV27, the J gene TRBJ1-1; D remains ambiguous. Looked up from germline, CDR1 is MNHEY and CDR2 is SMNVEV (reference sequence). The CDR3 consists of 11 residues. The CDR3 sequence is CASIHQGEVFF. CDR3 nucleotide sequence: TGTGCCAGCATCCATCAAGGTGAAGTTTTCTTT.

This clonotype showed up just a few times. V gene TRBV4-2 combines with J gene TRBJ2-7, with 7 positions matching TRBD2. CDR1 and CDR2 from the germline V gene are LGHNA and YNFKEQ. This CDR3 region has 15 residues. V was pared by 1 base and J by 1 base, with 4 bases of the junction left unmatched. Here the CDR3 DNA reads TGTGCCAGCAGCCAAGGGCTAGCGGATTCCTACGAGCAGTACTTC. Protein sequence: CASSQGLADSYEQYF.

The CDR3 DNA follows: TGTGCCACCGGGGGCACAGGGTCCGAGCAGTACTTC. Its translation: CATGGTGSEQYF. The chain links TRBV24-1 to TRBJ2-7, with TRBD1 as a possible D gene (6 bases). V was shortened by 9 bases and J by 6 bases, with 14 bases between the two germline ends. Germline values: CDR1 KGHDR, CDR2 SFDVKD. The CDR3 is 12 amino acids.